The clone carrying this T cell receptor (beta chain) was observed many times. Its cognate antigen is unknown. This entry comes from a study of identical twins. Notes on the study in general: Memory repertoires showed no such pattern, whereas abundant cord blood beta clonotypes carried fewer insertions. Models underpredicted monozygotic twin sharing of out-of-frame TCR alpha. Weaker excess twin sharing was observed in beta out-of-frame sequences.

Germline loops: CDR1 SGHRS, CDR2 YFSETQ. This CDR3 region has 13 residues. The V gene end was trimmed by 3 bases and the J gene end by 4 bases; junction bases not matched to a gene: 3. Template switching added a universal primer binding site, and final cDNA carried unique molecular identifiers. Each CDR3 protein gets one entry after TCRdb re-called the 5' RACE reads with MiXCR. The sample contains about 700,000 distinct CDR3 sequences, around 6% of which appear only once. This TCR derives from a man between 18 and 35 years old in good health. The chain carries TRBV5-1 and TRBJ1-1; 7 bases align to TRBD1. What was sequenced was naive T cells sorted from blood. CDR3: CASSSQGSTEAFF. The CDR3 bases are TGCGCCAGCAGCTCACAGGGGTCCACTGAAGCTTTCTTT.